Shown below are 19 T cell receptor beta chains from a single sample sequenced in a study of early T cells in non-severe SARS-CoV-2 infection. TCRdb reprocessed the 5' RACE reads with MiXCR, giving one entry per CDR3 protein. The sample consists of some 83,000 distinct CDR3 sequences, about 9.4% of them appearing once. Sequencing was performed on whole blood, taken at baseline. The source of these receptors is an adult who was a healthcare worker with PCR-confirmed SARS-CoV-2 infection or an uninfected control (not recorded which).

V is TRBV18 and J is TRBJ2-7; the match to TRBD1 covers 7 bases. V shed 3 bases and J 3 bases; nucleotides not matched to a gene: 5. The CDR3 extends over 14 amino acids. Looked up from germline, CDR1 is KGHSH and CDR2 is LQKENI. CDR3 DNA: TGTGCCAGCTCACCTCCGGGACAGAGCTACGAGCAGTACTTC. This encodes CASSPPGQSYEQYF. Full variable domain (rest looked up from reference TRBV18 and TRBJ2-7): NAGVMQNPRHLVRRRGQEARLRCSPMKGHSHVYWYRQLPEEGLKFMVYLQKENIIDESGMPKERFSAEFPKEGPSILRIQQVVRGDSAAYFCASSPPGQSYEQYFGPGTRLTVT.

This clonotype was counted ten times or more. The chain recombines TRBV28 with TRBJ2-5; maybe TRBD2 (5 bases). The germline CDR1 and CDR2 sequences are MDHEN and SYDVKM. This CDR3 contains 13 residues. Trimming shortened V by 6 bases and J by 4 bases, and 12 bases separated the two germline ends. CDR3 DNA: TGTGCCAGCAGAACCGGGAAGTCAGAGACCCAGTACTTC. Protein sequence: CASRTGKSETQYF. Complete variable domain (other parts from reference TRBV28 and TRBJ2-5): DVKVTQSSRYLVKRTGEKVFLECVQDMDHENMFWYRQDPGLGLRLIYFSYDVKMKEKGDIPEGYSVSREKKERFSLILESASTNQTSMYLCASRTGKSETQYFGPGTRLLVL.

This clonotype was picked up many times. The chain employs TRBV6-5 and TRBJ1-4; 7 nucleotides align to TRBD1. CDR3 length: 14 amino acids. The germline V gene encodes CDR1 MNHEY and CDR2 SVGAGI. The V gene end was trimmed by 4 bases and the J gene end by 4 bases; junction bases not matched to a gene: 3. The CDR3 protein is CASSSDRINEKLFF. The CDR3 DNA reads TGTGCCAGCAGTTCGGACAGGATTAATGAAAAACTGTTTTTT.

Many counts were recorded for this clonotype. V gene TRBV27 combines with J gene TRBJ2-3; D unresolved. The CDR3 is 14 residues long. V lost 4 bases and J 2 bases, leaving 10 bases between the germline ends. In germline, CDR1 is MNHEY, CDR2 SMNVEV (reference sequence). CDR3 region: CASSSRRNTDTQYF. CDR3 nucleotides: TGTGCCAGCAGTTCACGGAGAAACACAGATACGCAGTATTTT.

This clonotype was counted between two and nine times. The genes are TRBV7-6 and TRBJ2-1, with D possibly being TRBD1 or TRBD2 (5 bases each). V was cut by 6 bases and J by 2 bases, with 14 bases left in between. This CDR3 spans 15 amino acids. CDR1 and CDR2 from the germline V gene are SGHVS and FNYEAQ. CDR3 sequence: CASSQGETAYNEQFF. The CDR3 nucleotides read TGTGCCAGCAGTCAAGGGGAGACGGCCTACAATGAGCAGTTCTTC.

This clonotype was counted at least ten times. The J gene is TRBJ2-5, the V gene TRBV3-1; 8 bases agree with TRBD2. The CDR3 length is 14 residues. The V segment lost 3 bases and the J segment 5 bases; nucleotides outside the gene matches: 5. In germline, CDR1 is LGHDT, CDR2 YNNKEL (reference sequence). CDR3 coding DNA: TGTGCCAGCAGCCATAGCGGGGCTCAGGAGACCCAGTACTTC. Translation: CASSHSGAQETQYF.

This chain uses TRBV6-1 with TRBJ1-5; D remains unclear. CDR1 and CDR2 (germline): MNHNS, SASEGT. The CDR3 has 13 amino acids. V lost 4 bases to trimming and J lost 3 bases, with 7 bases between them. CDR3 sequence reads: CASSVDDNQPQHF. DNA for the CDR3: TGTGCCAGCAGTGTCGACGACAATCAGCCCCAGCATTTT.

The rearrangement links TRBV6-2 or TRBV6-3 to TRBJ2-7; 7 bases are a match to TRBD1. Germline CDR1 is MNHEY and CDR2 is SVGEGT. V lost 4 bases, J lost 3 bases, and 12 bases stayed unmatched. The CDR3 loop spans 16 amino acids. CDR3 protein: CASSSEDRPNLYEQYF. The CDR3 bases are TGTGCCAGCAGTTCCGAGGACAGGCCGAATCTCTACGAGCAGTACTTC.

Remarks on this clonotype: A junction end diverges from the germline sequence, so it may reflect a read error. The gene calls are TRBV11-2 and TRBJ2-1, with TRBD2 matching over 10 bases. Germline assignment: CDR1 SGHAT and CDR2 FQNNGV. This CDR3 contains 18 residues. CDR3 DNA: TGTGCCAGCAGCTTAGATCGGGTGACTAGCGGGCGGAACAATGAGCAGTTATTC. It translates to CASSLDRVTSGRNNEQLF.

V is TRBV11-2 and J is TRBJ2-4; no definite D call. Trimming took off 0 bases at V and 0 bases at J, with 15 bases between the two ends. CDR3 length equals 18 residues. The germline CDR1 and CDR2 sequences are SGHAT and FQNNGV. This chain's CDR3 is CASSLESYSLLAKNIQYF. For the CDR3, the DNA is TGTGCCAGCAGCTTAGAGTCGTACAGTTTACTAGCCAAAAACATTCAGTACTTC.

The sample holds a few counts of this clonotype. The chain couples TRBV5-1 to TRBJ2-1; D unclear. V shed 0 bases and J shed 6 bases, with 7 bases lying between them. Germline V gives CDR1 SGHRS, CDR2 YFSETQ. The CDR3 extends over 13 amino acids. The CDR3 region is CASSLVVGNEQFF. The CDR3 bases are TGCGCCAGCAGCTTGGTAGTGGGCAATGAGCAGTTCTTC. Variable domain in full (rest from reference TRBV5-1 and TRBJ2-1): KAGVTQTPRYLIKTRGQQVTLSCSPISGHRSVSWYQQTPGQGLQFLFEYFSETQRNKGNFPGRFSGRQFSNSRSEMNVSTLELGDSALYLCASSLVVGNEQFFGPGTRLTVL.

In its sample, this clonotype was seen a few times. This chain links TRBV5-5 with TRBJ2-1; possible D gene TRBD2, 5 bases. V lost 6 bases to trimming and J lost 1 base, with 11 bases between them. The germline CDR1 and CDR2 sequences are SGHKS and YYEKEE (reference sequence). The CDR3 has 14 residues. DNA of the CDR3: TGTGCCAGCAAGAGGGAGTTTTCCTACAATGAGCAGTTCTTC. This translates into CASKREFSYNEQFF.

The chain has TRBV5-5 and TRBJ2-7; no firm D call. In germline, CDR1 is SGHKS, CDR2 YYEKEE (reference sequence). The CDR3 has 13 amino acids. The V end lost 2 bases, the J end lost 2 bases, and 8 bases lay between the germline ends. This CDR3 is CASSFEGTYEQYF. CDR3 nucleotides: TGTGCCAGCAGCTTTGAAGGAACCTACGAGCAGTACTTC.

The V and J genes are TRBV20-1 and TRBJ2-7; D is possibly TRBD2 (6 bases). The CDR3 is made up of 13 amino acids. Germline V lookup: CDR1 DFQATT, CDR2 SNEGSKA (reference sequence). Between the trimmed V and J ends, which lost 8 bases and 9 bases, there was a span of 23 bases. CDR3 in DNA: TGCAGTCCTACGACTAGTTCTCCGCTTGGGCAGTACTTC. Protein: CSPTTSSPLGQYF.

This clonotype was picked up a small number of times. The chain links TRBV27 to TRBJ2-6; D may be TRBD1 (6 bases). The CDR3 is made up of 17 amino acids. Germline CDR1 MNHEY, CDR2 SMNVEV (reference sequence). V shed 10 bases and J shed 2 bases, with 21 bases lying between them. The CDR3 protein is CATLGRKRGTGANVLTF. As DNA, the CDR3 is TGTGCCACTCTGGGGCGGAAAAGGGGGACTGGGGCCAACGTCCTGACTTTC.

By its share, this clonotype is medium-sized. The CDR3 DNA reads as TGTGCCAGCAGCCCCTCCCCGGGTCAGCCCCAGCATTTT. Its translation is CASSPSPGQPQHF. The chain employs TRBV7-9 and TRBJ1-5; D not resolved. Germline V gene data show CDR1 as SEHNR and CDR2 as FQNEAQ (reference sequence). This CDR3 contains 13 residues. V was clipped by 5 bases and J by 6 bases, with 11 bases between them.

The chain carries TRBV7-3 and TRBJ2-3, with 11 bases lining up with TRBD2. Germline loops: CDR1 SGHTA, CDR2 FQGTGA. The CDR3 loop spans 15 amino acids. V lost 4 bases, J lost 3 bases, and 3 bases stayed unmatched. The CDR3 spells CASSSLAGGTDTQYF. The CDR3 DNA is TGTGCCAGCAGCTCCTTAGCGGGAGGGACAGATACGCAGTATTTT.

The chain recombines TRBV4-2 with TRBJ2-1; D gene unclear. CDR3 size: 13 residues. Germline CDR1 reads LGHNA; CDR2 reads YNFKEQ. Between the trimmed V and J ends, which lost 1 base and 5 bases, there was a span of 6 bases. CDR3 loop: CASSQVQNNEQFF. DNA for the CDR3: TGTGCCAGCAGCCAAGTCCAAAACAATGAGCAGTTCTTC.

This clonotype was detected many times. The gene calls are TRBV7-9 and TRBJ1-6; TRBD1 aligns across 10 bases. The CDR3 is 14 amino acids. Germline V gene lookup returns CDR1 SEHNR and CDR2 FQNEAQ (reference sequence). J was trimmed by 7 bases and V by 5 bases; bases with no gene match: 2. CDR3 in DNA: TGTGCCAGCAGCCCGGGACAGGGGAATTCACCCCTCCACTTT. This gives the protein CASSPGQGNSPLHF.